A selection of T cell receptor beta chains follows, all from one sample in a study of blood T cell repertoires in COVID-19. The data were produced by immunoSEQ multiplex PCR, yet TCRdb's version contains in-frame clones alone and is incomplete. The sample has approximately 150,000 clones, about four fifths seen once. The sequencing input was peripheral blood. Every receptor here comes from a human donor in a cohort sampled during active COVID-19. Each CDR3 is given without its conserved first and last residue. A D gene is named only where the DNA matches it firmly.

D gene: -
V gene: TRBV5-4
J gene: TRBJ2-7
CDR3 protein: ASSLQLGPVQY

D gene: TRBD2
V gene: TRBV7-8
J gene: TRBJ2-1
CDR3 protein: ASSPPGTSVF

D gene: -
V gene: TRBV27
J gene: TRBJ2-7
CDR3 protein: ASRAGRGLSYEQY

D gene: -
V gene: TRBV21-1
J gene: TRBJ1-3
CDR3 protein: ASSKSVSGNTIY

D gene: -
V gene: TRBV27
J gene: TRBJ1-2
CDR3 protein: ASSFRRNYGYT

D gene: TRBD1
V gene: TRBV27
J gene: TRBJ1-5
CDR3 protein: ASRQNLQGTQH

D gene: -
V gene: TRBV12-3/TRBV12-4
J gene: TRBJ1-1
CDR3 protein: ASSSTRGTEAF

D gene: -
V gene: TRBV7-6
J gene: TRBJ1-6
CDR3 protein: ASSSGSYNSPLH

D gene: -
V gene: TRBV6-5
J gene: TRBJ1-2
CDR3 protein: ASRQGRGSNYGYT

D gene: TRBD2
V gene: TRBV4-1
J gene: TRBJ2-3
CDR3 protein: ASSQGGRVQDTQY

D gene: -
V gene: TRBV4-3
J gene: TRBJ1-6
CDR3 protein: ASSQEERVGSPLH

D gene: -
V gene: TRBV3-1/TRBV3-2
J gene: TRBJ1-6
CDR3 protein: ASSQEKAAGNVHSPLH

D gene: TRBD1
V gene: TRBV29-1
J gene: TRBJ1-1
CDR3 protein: SAGQGSTEAF

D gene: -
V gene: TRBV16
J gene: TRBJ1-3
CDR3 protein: ASSPSGFSGNTIY

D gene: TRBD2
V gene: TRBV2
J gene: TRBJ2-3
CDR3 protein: ASSEIAGGTADTQY

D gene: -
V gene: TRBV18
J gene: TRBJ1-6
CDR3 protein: ASSPPGSRNNSPLH

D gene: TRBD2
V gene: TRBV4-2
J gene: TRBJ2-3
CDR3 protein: ASSPNQAGERDTQY